This TCR beta chain emerged from a study of response to subunit inactivated influenza vaccine. Study results and caveats: Few additional T cells are recruited per seasonal influenza vaccination, authors suggested.

TCRdb called the RT-PCR reads again in MiXCR, with one record for every CDR3 protein. The sample yields 300,000 to 350,000 distinct CDR3 sequences, just over 20% seen once. This CDR3 has 15 amino acids. CDR1 is SGHTA, CDR2 FQGNSA, per germline. The V gene lost 5 bases and the J gene lost 4 bases, with 17 bases spanning the gap. On this clonotype itself: Its target is unknown.

The source material was PBMCs from blood, sampled less than 22 months after vaccination. This TCR was recovered from a man aged 50 to 69 who received an inactivated influenza vaccine. The chain links TRBV7-2 to TRBJ1-2; maybe TRBD1 (5 bases). CDR3 region: CASSPPAGRGYGYTF. CDR3 in DNA: TGTGCCAGCAGCCCCCCTGCAGGTAGGGGCTATGGCTACACCTTC.